Shown below are 13 T cell receptor beta chains from a single sample sequenced in a study of cytomegalovirus exposure and HLA in healthy donors. The PCR ran on 60 Vbeta and 13 Jbeta primers. TCRdb keeps only in-frame clones here, not all; method: immunoSEQ multiplex PCR. The profile covers roughly 120,000 clones, with less than 10% appearing a single time and 5% to 6.5% taken by the ten largest. Sequenced material: PBMCs. Source of these receptors: a woman between 35 and 50 years old in good health and CMV-seropositive.

The chain has TRBV6-6 and TRBJ1-4, with D possibly TRBD1 on 5 matching bases. CDR3 length equals 13 residues. Trimming stripped 8 bases from V and 7 bases from J, with 14 bases between. The V gene's germline CDR1 is MNHNY and CDR2 SVGAGI (reference sequence). The CDR3 nucleotides read TGTGCCAGCGGAGGGGACGCCCGTGAAAAACTGTTTTTT. The encoded protein is CASGGDAREKLFF.

This clone was seen only a few times. The chain combines TRBV6-4 with TRBJ2-1, with 8 bases fitting TRBD2. From germline, CDR1 is MRHNA and CDR2 SNTAGT. J gave up 6 bases and V 2 bases, and 6 bases lay outside the gene matches. The CDR3 contains 15 residues. The CDR3 protein is CASSDRAGEGNEQFF. In DNA form, the CDR3 reads TGTGCCAGCAGTGACAGAGCGGGGGAAGGCAATGAGCAGTTCTTC.

The chain has TRBV5-6 and TRBJ1-2; 7 bases agree with TRBD1. The CDR3 sequence is 13 residues long. Germline lookup yields CDR1 SGHDT and CDR2 YYEEEE. With V trimmed by 4 bases and J by 4 bases, 4 bases remained unmatched. For the CDR3, the DNA is TGTGCCAGCAGCCGACAGGGAACCTATGGCTACACCTTC. Its translation: CASSRQGTYGYTF.

The chain combines TRBV19 with TRBJ1-1; 7 nucleotides match TRBD1. This CDR3 spans 16 amino acids. Per germline, CDR1 LNHDA and CDR2 SQIVND (reference sequence). Germline trimming cut 4 bases from V and 5 bases from J; bases unmatched to any gene: 13. The CDR3 DNA follows: TGTGCCAGTAGTACTACTCCAAGGGGGCGAGGGACTGAAGCTTTCTTT. Translating it yields CASSTTPRGRGTEAFF.

Only a few counts were recorded for this clone. The rearrangement uses TRBV6-4 and TRBJ1-4, with 8 bases matching TRBD1. With V trimmed by 2 bases and J by 4 bases, 9 bases remained unmatched. This CDR3 has 17 amino acids. Germline CDR1 is MRHNA and CDR2 is SNTAGT. Here the CDR3 DNA reads TGTGCCAGCAGTGACCCTGGGACAGGCCTTGATAATGAAAAACTGTTTTTT. Protein: CASSDPGTGLDNEKLFF.

The chain carries TRBV2 and TRBJ1-1; 7 bases align to TRBD1. The CDR3 is 13 residues long. The trim removed 5 bases at V and 5 bases at J, leaving 5 bases unmatched. CDR1 is SNHLY, CDR2 FYNNEI, per germline. In nucleotides, the CDR3 is TGTGCCAGCAGTATGACAGGGCGTACTGAAGCTTTCTTT. Translating it yields CASSMTGRTEAFF.

This clone has a single count. The gene calls are TRBV11-3 and TRBJ1-2; D is perhaps TRBD1 (6 bases). V lost 1 base and J lost 3, with 9 bases in between. There are 14 residues in the CDR3. CDR1 SGHNT and CDR2 YENEEA come from the germline V gene. CDR3: CASSLAPGDYGYTF. For the CDR3, the DNA is TGTGCCAGCAGCTTAGCCCCAGGGGACTATGGCTACACCTTC. The whole variable domain, filled in from reference TRBV11-3 and TRBJ1-2, reads EAGVVQSPRYKIIEKKQPVAFWCNPISGHNTLYWYLQNLGQGPELLIRYENEEAVDDSQLPKDRFSAERLKGVDSTLKIQPAELGDSAVYLCASSLAPGDYGYTFGSGTRLTVV.

CDR3 nucleotides: TGTGCCAGCAGCTTACTCGGACTAGCGGGGTACAATGAGCAGTTCTTC. As protein: CASSLLGLAGYNEQFF. V is TRBV7-6 and J is TRBJ2-1, with TRBD2 identical over 12 bases. This CDR3 spans 16 amino acids. V shed 2 bases, J shed 4 bases, and the junction held 3 bases outside the gene matches. Germline V gene sequence: CDR1 SGHVS, CDR2 FNYEAQ.

This clone came up a few times. The chain employs TRBV9 and TRBJ2-3; 8 nucleotides align to TRBD2. Unmatched junction bases numbered 3, after V lost 5 bases and J lost 1 base. From germline, CDR1 is SGDLS and CDR2 YYNGEE. The CDR3 totals 14 residues. The CDR3 protein is CASRALAGTDTQYF. CDR3 sequence (DNA): TGTGCCAGCAGGGCACTAGCGGGCACAGATACGCAGTATTTT.

The rearrangement joins TRBV9 to TRBJ1-5; D perhaps matches TRBD1 (6 bases). Germline CDR1 reads SGDLS; CDR2 reads YYNGEE. The CDR3 length is 14 residues. V was trimmed by 4 bases and J by 7 bases, leaving 15 bases between them. This CDR3 reads CASSSHRAGQPQHF. CDR3 nucleotides: TGTGCCAGCAGCTCCCACAGGGCCGGGCAGCCCCAGCATTTT.

The chain is built from TRBV5-4 and TRBJ2-5, with D unresolved. The CDR3 runs to 14 residues. Between the trimmed V and J ends, which lost 0 bases and 5 bases, there was a span of 11 bases. Germline CDR1 and CDR2: SGHNT and YYREEE (reference sequence). The CDR3 DNA follows: TGTGCCAGCAGCTTGGGGCCCAGCGCGGAGACCCAGTACTTC. Its translation is CASSLGPSAETQYF.

This clone was counted a few times. The rearrangement uses TRBV19 and TRBJ1-2, with D maybe TRBD1 (6 bases). V lost 5 bases and J 4 bases, leaving 14 bases between the germline ends. CDR1 and CDR2 (germline): LNHDA, SQIVND (reference sequence). The CDR3 runs to 14 residues. This CDR3 reads CASSRTVERYGYTF. The DNA for the CDR3 is TGTGCCAGTAGTCGGACAGTGGAGCGCTATGGCTACACCTTC.

This chain uses TRBV7-2 with TRBJ2-1, with D unresolved. Trimming shortened V by 3 bases and J by 13 bases, and 16 bases separated the two germline ends. The germline CDR1 and CDR2 sequences are SGHTA and FQGNSA. The CDR3 runs to 13 residues. In nucleotides, the CDR3 is TGTGCCAGCAGCTTCTTTCGTCAGACACCACAGTTCTTC. Protein sequence: CASSFFRQTPQFF.